The T cell receptor (beta chain) described here comes from a study of T cells in tumors after PD-1 blockade (dated by TCRdb to between 2018 and 2020). For context, the study as a whole: Prior checkpoint blockade, systemic immunosuppressant use, and recent radiotherapy or other anti-cancer therapy within 4 weeks were grounds for patient exclusion. Paired single-cell RNA and TCR sequencing was performed on site-matched tumors from BCC or SCC patients before and after anti-PD-1 therapy. Some patients also continued taking vismodegib 150 mg daily during anti-PD-1 treatment. RECIST version 1.1 was used to assess clinical response. An average of around 26,000 TCR templates (range about 550-100,000) and 6,041 unique clonotypes was obtained for tumor samples, roughly 18-fold deeper than single-cell TCR sequencing. Here is what the overall study found, with its caveats: About 41% of tumor TCR clonotypes were detected in blood, and some novel exhausted tumor clones were observed in pre-treatment blood, which was taken as suggesting peripheral recruitment. Comparisons between pre- and post-treatment samples were the only ones where clonal replacement appeared, with none seen between two pre-treatment samples, a pattern that argues against artifacts from biopsy timing or location. Among expanded exhausted clones in squamous cell carcinoma, under 65% were novel, compared with around 28% of the other expanded CD8+ clones. Exhausted CD8+ clones expanded after therapy were found to be mostly novel clonotypes undetected pre-treatment, suggesting clonal replacement rather than reinvigoration of pre-existing clones. Where the novel T cell clones came from was not identified, and possible sources could include lymphoid organs or rare unexpanded clones inside the tumor or in the tumor periphery.

The immunoSEQ platform was used for deep TCRbeta sequencing. On the study's bioinformatics: Only productive rearrangements were exported from the immunoSEQ Analyzer for further analysis. A two-sided binomial test at Bonferroni-corrected P below 0.01 was used to call clones with significant expansion or contraction between timepoints. Bulk TCRbeta clonotypes were assigned T cell phenotypes by matching to single-cell RNA+TCR-seq clones sharing the same TCRbeta sequence. Using bulk TCR sequencing data, clone enrichment in tumor was calculated by dividing a clone's tumor frequency by the same clone's PBMC frequency. TCRs were sorted with GLIPH into specificity groups, meaning clusters of distinct TCRs that share CDR3 motifs and likely recognize common antigens. TCRdb limited this immuneACCESS table to in-frame rearrangements with V and J called. A share of clones is missing; checked studies link under half to unresolved V genes, and the rest is unexplained. The V and J calls and the clone size are those of that table, but D and trimming were determined from the DNA. The sample table records roughly 13,000 clones; approximately 73% of these occur just once. The top ten constitute around a third of the sample.

This clone was detected once. Its antigen is still unknown. It has no much larger one-base neighbor in the sample; base qualities were not kept. This specimen's time point label, per the study, means: after anti-PD-1 therapy. Site-matched tumor biopsies were taken from the same primary tumor before and after PD-1 blockade. Treatment consisted of either cemiplimab 350 mg every 2 weeks or pembrolizumab 200 mg every 3 weeks. Post-treatment squamous cell carcinoma samples were collected on average 31 days after treatment start, so that early T cell dynamics were captured. For bulk TCRbeta sequencing, genomic DNA was extracted from tumor biopsies or peripheral blood, and input amounts ranged from roughly 616 ng to 6,004 ng. Bulk TCRbeta sequencing was performed on remaining biopsy material to increase sensitivity for rare clonotypes compared with single-cell TCR sequencing. Every patient had histologically proven advanced or metastatic basal or squamous cell carcinoma and was a poor candidate for surgical resection. Serial tumor biopsies were taken during anti-PD-1 treatment from the 4 patients comprising the squamous cell carcinoma cohort. Fresh biopsies were taken from the primary tumor site, and part of the biopsy material was kept in RNAlater for exome and bulk TCR sequencing.

V is clipped by 0 bases and J by 6 bases, and the sequence between their germline boundaries is 13 bases long. The CDR3 covers 14 residues, taking in both the cysteine and the phenylalanine. CDR3 DNA is the only sequence kept; it has 42 bases, read in frame from the first base. CDR1 and CDR2 are drawn from the germline V gene: SGDLS, YYNGEE. The V gene is TRBV9 and the J gene is TRBJ2-7, and possibly TRBD1, on 7 matching bases. The receptor was derived from a human donor with cutaneous squamous cell carcinoma. The material sequenced was tumor tissue, taken after anti-PD-1 treatment. CDR3 reads: CASSVEAGGGEQYF. The sequence in DNA is TGTGCCAGCAGCGTAGAAGCAGGGGGAGGCGAGCAGTACTTC. The reference TRBV9 and TRBJ2-7 proteins fill in what lies around the CDR3, so the full variable domain reads DSGVTQTPKHLITATGQRVTLRCSPRSGDLSVYWYQQSLDQGLQFLIQYYNGEERAKGNILERFSAQQFPDLHSELNLSSLELGDSALYFCASSVEAGGGEQYFGPGTRLTVT.